The rows below give T cell receptor beta chains drawn from one sample of a study of T cell responses to AZD1222 COVID-19 vaccine. Clones were sequenced by immunoSEQ multiplex PCR, and TCRdb holds only the in-frame ones, with some missing. Here the sample spans 160,000 or so clones, 85% to 95% being singletons. Sequenced here: peripheral blood, sampled 28 days after the second AZD1222 dose. The receptors were gathered from an adult who received the AZD1222 COVID-19 vaccine. The CDR3 runs from the conserved cysteine through the conserved F or W. A D gene is named only where the DNA matches it firmly. Only some rows state a clone size, as once, few, many or a class for expanded clones.

d_gene	v_gene	j_gene	abundance	CDR3nt	CDR3aa
TRBD1	TRBV10-3	TRBJ2-7	-	TGTGCCATCTCTGCACAGGGGGTTATCCACGAGCAGTACTTC	CAISAQGVIHEQYF
TRBD2	TRBV19	TRBJ2-1	-	TGTGCCAGTAGTAGTAGCGGGAGGGCGGGGAATGAGCAGTTCTTC	CASSSSGRAGNEQFF
TRBD2	TRBV30	TRBJ2-1	-	TGTGCCTGGAGTACCAGCGGGAGGCCCTCGGGCGATGAGCAGTTCTTC	CAWSTSGRPSGDEQFF
-	TRBV25-1	TRBJ2-5	-	TGTGCCAGCAGCCCAGTGCAGACCCAGTACTTC	CASSPVQTQYF
-	TRBV29-1	TRBJ2-7	few	TGCAGCGTCGCCACCGGGACACTGACCTACGAGCAGTACTTC	CSVATGTLTYEQYF
TRBD2	TRBV27	TRBJ2-5	-	TGTGCCAGCAGTCCACGACTAGCGGGGAGGGAGACCCAGTACTTC	CASSPRLAGRETQYF
TRBD2	TRBV10-2	TRBJ2-1	-	TGCGCCAGCAGGGGACTAGCGGATCACAATGAGCAGTTCTTC	CASRGLADHNEQFF
TRBD1	TRBV28	TRBJ1-5	-	TGTGCCAGCAGGGGCCACAGGGGAGGGAATCAGCCCCAGCATTTT	CASRGHRGGNQPQHF
TRBD1	TRBV7-9	TRBJ2-5	-	TGTGCCAGCAGCCGTGACAGGGCTCAAGAGACCCAGTACTTC	CASSRDRAQETQYF
-	TRBV11-3	TRBJ2-5	-	TGTGCCAGCAGCTTATCGTATGGACGAATACGGGAGGAGACCCAGTACTTC	CASSLSYGRIREETQYF
-	TRBV19	TRBJ2-4	-	TGTGCCAGTAGAGGACTAGCCAAAAACATTCAGTACTTC	CASRGLAKNIQYF
-	TRBV5-1	TRBJ2-3	-	TGCGCCAGCAGCCGAGGGGCCCCAGATACGCAGTATTTT	CASSRGAPDTQYF
TRBD1	TRBV27	TRBJ1-4	once	TGTGCCAGCAGGACCCCAGGGGGCGCTAATGAAAAACTGTTTTTT	CASRTPGGANEKLFF
-	TRBV28	TRBJ1-1	few	TGTGCCAGCAGTTTGGGAAAGGGGGTGAACACTGAAGCTTTCTTT	CASSLGKGVNTEAFF
-	TRBV13	TRBJ1-1	-	TGTGCCAGCAGCTTAGGCCTGGGGCCGTTGAACACTGAAGCTTTCTTT	CASSLGLGPLNTEAFF
TRBD2	TRBV11-1	TRBJ2-1	-	TGTGCCAGCAGCTTAGGGGGACTAGCTAATAACAATGAGCAGTTCTTC	CASSLGGLANNNEQFF
-	TRBV10-2	TRBJ2-1	-	TGCGCCAGCAGTGATCGGGACATCACGCGCAATGAGCAGTTCTTC	CASSDRDITRNEQFF
-	TRBV13	TRBJ2-7	-	TGTGCCAGCAGCCCAAAAAGGGTCGAGCAGTACTTC	CASSPKRVEQYF
-	TRBV6-5	TRBJ1-5	-	TGTGCCAGCAGGTTGGGAGACCCCAGCAATCAGCCCCAGCATTTT	CASRLGDPSNQPQHF
TRBD1	TRBV19	TRBJ1-5	-	TGTGCCAGTAGTGGCCGGGACAGGACGCAGCCCCAGCATTTT	CASSGRDRTQPQHF